Given below is one T cell receptor beta chain in context. This sample stems from a study of cytomegalovirus exposure and HLA in healthy donors. Study at large: Researchers found that around 80% of some 400 genotyped donors fell within the Caucasian-associated ancestry cluster.

The CDR3 has 15 residues. Germline-derived CDR1 and CDR2 are LNHDA and SQIVND (reference sequence). After removal of 4 bases from V and 0 bases from J, the junction contained 2 bases not matched to a gene. Use of 60 Vbeta and 13 Jbeta primers characterized the PCR. The data were produced by immunoSEQ multiplex PCR, yet TCRdb's version contains in-frame clones alone and is incomplete. The sample has 85,000 to 130,000 clones, around three quarters seen once. Sequenced sample: PBMCs. This sequence was found in a female donor in good health and CMV-seropositive. This rearrangement joins TRBV19 to TRBJ2-2, with TRBD2 matching 7 bases. The CDR3 nucleotides read TGTGCCAGTAGTACGGGGGGATCGAACACCGGGGAGCTGTTTTTT. This sequence encodes CASSTGGSNTGELFF.